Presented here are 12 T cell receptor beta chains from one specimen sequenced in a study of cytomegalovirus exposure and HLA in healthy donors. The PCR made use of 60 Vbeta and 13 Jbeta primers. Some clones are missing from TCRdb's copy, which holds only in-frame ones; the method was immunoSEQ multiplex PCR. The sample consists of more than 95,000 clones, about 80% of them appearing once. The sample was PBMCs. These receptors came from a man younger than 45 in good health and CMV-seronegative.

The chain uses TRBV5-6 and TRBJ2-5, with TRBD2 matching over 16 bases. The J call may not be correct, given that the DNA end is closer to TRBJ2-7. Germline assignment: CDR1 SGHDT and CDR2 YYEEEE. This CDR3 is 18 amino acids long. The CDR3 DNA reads TGTGCCAGCAGCCAGGGACTAGCGGGAGGGCCTGGGGGGTCCGAGCAGTACTTC. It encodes CASSQGLAGGPGGSEQYF.

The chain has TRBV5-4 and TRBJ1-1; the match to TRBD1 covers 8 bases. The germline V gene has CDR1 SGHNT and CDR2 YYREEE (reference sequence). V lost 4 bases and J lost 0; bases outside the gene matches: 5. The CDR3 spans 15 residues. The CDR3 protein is CASSPQGAMNTEAFF. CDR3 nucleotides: TGTGCCAGCAGCCCGCAGGGGGCTATGAACACTGAAGCTTTCTTT.

CDR3 protein: CASSDRANTEAFF. The CDR3, as DNA: TGTGCCAGCAGTGACAGAGCAAACACTGAAGCTTTCTTT. The genes are TRBV6-5 and TRBJ1-1, with a weak D call TRBD1 (5 bases). The CDR3 has 13 amino acids. V lost 5 bases to trimming and J lost 2 bases, with 9 bases between them. Germline CDR1 reads MNHEY; CDR2 reads SVGAGI.

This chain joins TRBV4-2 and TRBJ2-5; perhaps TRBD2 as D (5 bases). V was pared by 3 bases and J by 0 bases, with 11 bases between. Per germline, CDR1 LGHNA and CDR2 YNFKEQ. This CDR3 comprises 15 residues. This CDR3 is CASSQGEGYQETQYF. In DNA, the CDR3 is TGTGCCAGCAGCCAGGGAGAAGGGTACCAAGAGACCCAGTACTTC.

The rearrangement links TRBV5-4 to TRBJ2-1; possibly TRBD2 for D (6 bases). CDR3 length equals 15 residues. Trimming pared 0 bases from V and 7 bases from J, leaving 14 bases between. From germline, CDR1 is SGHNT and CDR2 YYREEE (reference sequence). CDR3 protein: CASSLAGVGGNEQFF. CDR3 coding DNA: TGTGCCAGCAGCTTGGCGGGGGTAGGAGGAAATGAGCAGTTCTTC.

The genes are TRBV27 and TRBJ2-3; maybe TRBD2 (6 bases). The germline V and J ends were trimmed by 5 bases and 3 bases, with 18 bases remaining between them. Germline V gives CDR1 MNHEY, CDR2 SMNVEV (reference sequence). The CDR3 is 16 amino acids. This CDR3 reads CASSPPGLAYTDTQYF. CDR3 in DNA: TGTGCCAGCAGTCCCCCCGGGCTAGCGTATACAGATACGCAGTATTTT.

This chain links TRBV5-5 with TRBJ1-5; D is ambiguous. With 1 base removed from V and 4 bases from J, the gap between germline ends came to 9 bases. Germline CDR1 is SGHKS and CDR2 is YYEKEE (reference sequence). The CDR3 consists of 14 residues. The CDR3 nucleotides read TGTGCCAGCAGCTTGCAAGCGGGGAATCAGCCCCAGCATTTT. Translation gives CASSLQAGNQPQHF.

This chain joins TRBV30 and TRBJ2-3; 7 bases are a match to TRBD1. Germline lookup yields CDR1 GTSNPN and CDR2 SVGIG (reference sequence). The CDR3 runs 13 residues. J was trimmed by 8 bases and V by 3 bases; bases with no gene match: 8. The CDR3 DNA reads TGTGCCTGGAGCCCCACAGGGGAAGGTACGCAGTATTTT. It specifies CAWSPTGEGTQYF.

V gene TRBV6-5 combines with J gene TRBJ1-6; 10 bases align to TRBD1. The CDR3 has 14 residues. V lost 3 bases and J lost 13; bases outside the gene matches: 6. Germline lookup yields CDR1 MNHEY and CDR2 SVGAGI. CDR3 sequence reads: CASSYGQGDWPLHF. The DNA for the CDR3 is TGTGCCAGCAGTTATGGACAGGGGGATTGGCCCCTCCACTTT.

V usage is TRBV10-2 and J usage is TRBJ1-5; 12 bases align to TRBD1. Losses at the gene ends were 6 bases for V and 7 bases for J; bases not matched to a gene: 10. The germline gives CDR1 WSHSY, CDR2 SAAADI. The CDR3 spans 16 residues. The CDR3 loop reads CASRDTGTGGEQPQHF. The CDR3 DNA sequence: TGCGCCAGCAGGGATACCGGGACAGGGGGCGAGCAGCCCCAGCATTTT.

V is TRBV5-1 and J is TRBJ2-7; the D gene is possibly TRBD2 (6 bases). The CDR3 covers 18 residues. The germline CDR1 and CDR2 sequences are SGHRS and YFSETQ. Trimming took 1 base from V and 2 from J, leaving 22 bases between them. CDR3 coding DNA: TGCGCCAGCAGCTTGACAGGATCGCCCCGGGGCGGGACCTACGAGCAGTACTTC. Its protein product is CASSLTGSPRGGTYEQYF.

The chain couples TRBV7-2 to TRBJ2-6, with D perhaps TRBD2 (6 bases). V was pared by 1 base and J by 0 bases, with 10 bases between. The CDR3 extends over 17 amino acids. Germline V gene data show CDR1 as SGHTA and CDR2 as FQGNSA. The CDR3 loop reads CASSLVAGSSGANVLTF. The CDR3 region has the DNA TGTGCCAGCAGCTTAGTGGCGGGGAGCTCTGGGGCCAACGTCCTGACTTTC.